This passage covers 8 T cell receptor beta chains from one sample sequenced in a study of cytomegalovirus exposure and HLA in healthy donors. The PCR employed 60 Vbeta primers together with 13 Jbeta primers. Produced via immunoSEQ multiplex PCR; TCRdb's table is partial and in-frame only. The sample spans some 43,000 clones; the ten largest clones claim approximately 1.8%. The specimen sequenced was PBMCs. All receptors derive from a woman in her twenties or thirties in good health and CMV-seronegative.

This chain joins TRBV2 and TRBJ2-7, with a possible D match to TRBD1 (6 bases). V gave up 8 bases and J gave up 0 bases, with 11 bases separating them. The CDR3 runs 13 residues. Looked up from germline, CDR1 is SNHLY and CDR2 is FYNNEI. The CDR3 DNA reads TGTGCCAGCTCGGGACAAAGCTCCTACGAGCAGTACTTC. It yields the protein CASSGQSSYEQYF. Full variable domain (rest looked up from reference TRBV2 and TRBJ2-7): EPEVTQTPSHQVTQMGQEVILRCVPISNHLYFYWYRQILGQKVEFLVSFYNNEISEKSEIFDDQFSVERPDGSNFTLKIRSTKLEDSAMYFCASSGQSSYEQYFGPGTRLTVT.

This chain connects TRBV28 to TRBJ2-7; TRBD2 aligns across 7 bases. The germline V gene encodes CDR1 MDHEN and CDR2 SYDVKM. CDR3 size: 19 residues. V gave up 1 base and J gave up 2 bases; unmatched junction bases: 17. The DNA for the CDR3 is TGTGCCAGCAGTTTATTAGCGGGCTTAGGTCAGATAAGAACCTACGAGCAGTACTTC. It translates to CASSLLAGLGQIRTYEQYF.

V usage is TRBV6-1 and J usage is TRBJ2-7, with TRBD1 as a possible D gene (7 bases). The CDR3 covers 13 residues. V was shortened by 5 bases and J by 5 bases, with 13 bases between the two germline ends. Germline CDR1 MNHNS, CDR2 SASEGT. The CDR3, as DNA: TGTGCCAGCAGTCAGGGGGGCTCGGACGAGCAGTACTTC. Encoded protein: CASSQGGSDEQYF.

This rearrangement joins TRBV19 to TRBJ2-1; TRBD1 aligns across 7 bases. With 4 bases clipped from V and 6 bases from J, the junction kept 3 bases outside the gene matches. Germline V CDR1 and CDR2: LNHDA, SQIVND (reference sequence). The CDR3 is made up of 13 amino acids. CDR3 in DNA: TGTGCCAGTAGTAGAACAGGGGTCAATGAGCAGTTCTTC. Amino acids: CASSRTGVNEQFF.

Concerning this clone: Relative to the germline gene, one junction end is altered; a read error may explain this. The V call is TRBV13, the J call TRBJ2-3, with a weak D call TRBD1 (8 bases). The CDR3 is made up of 14 amino acids. Looked up from germline, CDR1 is PRHDT and CDR2 is FYEKMQ (reference sequence). CDR3 protein: CASSSLGGTGTQYF. CDR3 DNA sequence: TGTGCCAGCAGCTCCCTCGGGGGGACAGGTACGCAGTATTTT. The whole variable domain, filled in from reference TRBV13 and TRBJ2-3, reads AAGVIQSPRHLIKEKRETATLKCYPIPRHDTVYWYQQGPGQDPQFLISFYEKMQSDKGSIPDRFSAQQFSDYHSELNMSSLELGDSALYFCASSSLGGTGTQYFGPGTRLTVL.

The rearrangement joins TRBV5-4 to TRBJ2-7, with 9 positions matching TRBD1. The J segment lost 3 bases and the V segment lost 4 bases, leaving 11 bases of the junction unmatched. The CDR3 loop spans 16 amino acids. CDR1 and CDR2 from the germline V gene are SGHNT and YYREEE (reference sequence). CDR3 DNA sequence: TGTGCCAGCAGCCAAAAAGGGACAGGGTACCGCTACGAGCAGTACTTC. Its translation is CASSQKGTGYRYEQYF.

This sequence joins TRBV7-9 and TRBJ2-1, with a tentative D call TRBD1 (6 bases). With 2 bases removed from V and 10 bases from J, the gap between germline ends came to 6 bases. Germline-derived CDR1 and CDR2 are SEHNR and FQNEAQ (reference sequence). This CDR3 is 11 amino acids long. CDR3 region: CASSLTGEQFF. DNA of the CDR3: TGTGCCAGCAGCTTAACAGGGGAGCAGTTCTTC.

The chain employs TRBV5-4 and TRBJ2-5; 13 bases agree with TRBD2. The CDR3 spans 18 residues. V lost 3 bases to trimming and J lost 5 bases; unmatched junction nucleotides: 13. Germline-derived CDR1 and CDR2 are SGHNT and YYREEE (reference sequence). CDR3 region: CASSSTPGTSGIGETQYF. The CDR3 nucleotides are TGTGCCAGCAGCTCAACACCGGGGACTAGCGGGATCGGCGAGACCCAGTACTTC.